The TCR beta chain under discussion was sequenced for a study of T cell changes during pregnancy in multiple sclerosis. TCRdb's table, derived via immunoSEQ multiplex PCR, lists solely in-frame clones and lacks some. The sample consists of approximately 52,000 clones, about nine tenths of them appearing once. V lost 2 bases to trimming and J lost 4 bases, with 12 bases between them. The CDR3 length is 14 residues. CDR1 GTSNPN and CDR2 SVGIG come from the germline V gene (reference sequence). This receptor was taken from a female donor with multiple sclerosis, enrolled in a pregnancy study. The V call is TRBV30, the J call TRBJ1-3; possibly TRBD1 for D (5 bases). The sample consisted of CD4+ T cells from peripheral blood mononuclear cells, taken in the second trimester of pregnancy. CDR3 DNA: TGTGCCTGGAGTCCGGGGACTCTGGGAAACACCATATATTTT. Its protein product is CAWSPGTLGNTIYF.